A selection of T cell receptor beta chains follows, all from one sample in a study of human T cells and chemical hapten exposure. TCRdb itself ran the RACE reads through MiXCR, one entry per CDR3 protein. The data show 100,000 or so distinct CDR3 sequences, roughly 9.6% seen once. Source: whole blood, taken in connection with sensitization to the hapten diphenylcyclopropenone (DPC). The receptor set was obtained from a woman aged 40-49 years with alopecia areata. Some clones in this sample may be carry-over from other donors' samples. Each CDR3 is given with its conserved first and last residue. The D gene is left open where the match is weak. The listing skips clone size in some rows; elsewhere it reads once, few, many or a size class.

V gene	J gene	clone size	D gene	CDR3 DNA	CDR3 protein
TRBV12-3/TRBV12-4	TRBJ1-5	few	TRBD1	TGTGCCAGCAGTTTTACAGGGGACCTCCGTTATCAGCCCCAGCATTTT	CASSFTGDLRYQPQHF
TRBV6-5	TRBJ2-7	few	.	TGTGCCAGCAGAGTGCTGGGCGGGTCCGAGCAGTACTTC	CASRVLGGSEQYF
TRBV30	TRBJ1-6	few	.	TGTGCCTGGGCTACTGATTCACCCCTCCACTTT	CAWATDSPLHF
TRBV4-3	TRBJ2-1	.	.	TGCGCCAGCAGCCAAGGAGTTCTGGATGGGCGCGAGCAGTTCTTC	CASSQGVLDGREQFF
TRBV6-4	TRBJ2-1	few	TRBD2	TGTGCCAGCAGTGAAGCGGGGGGCGGTACTTACAATGAGCAGTTCTTC	CASSEAGGGTYNEQFF
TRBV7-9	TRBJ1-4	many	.	TGTGCCAGCAGCCTCGGGACCGACAGTAGGCCTAATGAAAAACTGTTTTTT	CASSLGTDSRPNEKLFF
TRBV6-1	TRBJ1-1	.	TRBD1	TGTGCCAGCAGAGATGGACAGGGGGCGAGGACTGAAGCTTTCTTT	CASRDGQGARTEAFF
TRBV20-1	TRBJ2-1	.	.	TGCAGTGCTAGAAAAACAGGGAGAAATGAGCAGTTCTTC	CSARKTGRNEQFF
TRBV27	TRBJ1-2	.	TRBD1	TGTGCCAGCAGTTTATCGACAGGGTATGGCTACACCTTC	CASSLSTGYGYTF
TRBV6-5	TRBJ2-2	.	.	TGTGCCAGCAGTACCCGATCGAGCGGGACCGGGGAGCTGTTTTTT	CASSTRSSGTGELFF
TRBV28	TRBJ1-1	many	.	TGTGCCAGCATCGAGACCGTAGGGGCGCGGACTGAAGCTTTCTTT	CASIETVGARTEAFF
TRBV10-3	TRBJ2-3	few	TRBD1	TGTGCCATCAGTGAGGCACAGGGGCCCACAGATACGCAGTATTTT	CAISEAQGPTDTQYF
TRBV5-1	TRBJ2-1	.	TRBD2	TGCGCCAGCAGCTTGTTCGTTCGCGGGAGGGCAGGGAATGAGCAGTTCTTC	CASSLFVRGRAGNEQFF
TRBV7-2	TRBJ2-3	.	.	TGTGCCAGCAGCTTATCCCCCCCCCCTCTAGGTACTACGCAGTATTTT	CASSLSPPPLGTTQYF
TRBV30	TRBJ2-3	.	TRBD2	TGTGCCTGGGGCGCCGGGAGGGAGGCTACGCAGTATTTT	CAWGAGREATQYF